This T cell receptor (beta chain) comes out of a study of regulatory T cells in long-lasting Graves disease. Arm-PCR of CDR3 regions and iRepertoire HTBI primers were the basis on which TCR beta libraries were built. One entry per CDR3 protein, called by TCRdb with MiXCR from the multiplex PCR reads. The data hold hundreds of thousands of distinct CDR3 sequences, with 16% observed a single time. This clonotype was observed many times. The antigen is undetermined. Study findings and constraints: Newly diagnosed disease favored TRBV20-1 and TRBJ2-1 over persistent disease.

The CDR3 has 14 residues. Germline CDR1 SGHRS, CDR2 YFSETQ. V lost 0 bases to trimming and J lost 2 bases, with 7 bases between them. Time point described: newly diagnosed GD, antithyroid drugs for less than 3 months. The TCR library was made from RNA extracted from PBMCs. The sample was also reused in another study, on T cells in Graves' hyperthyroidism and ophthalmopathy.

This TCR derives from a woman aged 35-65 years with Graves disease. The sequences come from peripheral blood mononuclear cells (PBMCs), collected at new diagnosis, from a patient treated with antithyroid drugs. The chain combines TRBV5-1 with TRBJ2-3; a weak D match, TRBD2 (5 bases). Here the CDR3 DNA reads TGCGCCAGCAGCTTGGGACTACTCACAGATACGCAGTATTTT. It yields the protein CASSLGLLTDTQYF.